One sample yielded the 16 T cell receptor beta chains listed below, sequenced in a study of blood T cell repertoires in COVID-19. The repertoire was sequenced with immunoSEQ multiplex PCR; TCRdb's copy has only in-frame clones and lacks some. The table records about 88,000 clones, 85% to 90% of them present only once. The sequenced material came from peripheral blood. These receptors all come from a woman in her seventies with acute or convalescent COVID-19.

Regarding this clone: In the same sample, other DNA sequences code for this CDR3. CDR3 region: CASSPDSNYGYTF. The CDR3, as DNA: TGTGCCAGCTCACCTGACAGTAACTATGGCTACACCTTC. The chain has TRBV18 and TRBJ1-2; perhaps TRBD1 as D (5 bases). Germline assignment: CDR1 KGHSH and CDR2 LQKENI. This CDR3 is 13 amino acids long. V was pared by 3 bases and J by 1 base, with 6 bases between.

The chain carries TRBV30 and TRBJ2-3, with 8 bases identical to TRBD1. V dropped 0 bases and J dropped 1; count of bases not matched to a gene: 3. The CDR3 is 15 residues long. Germline CDR1 reads GTSNPN; CDR2 reads SVGIG (reference sequence). CDR3 in DNA: TGTGCCTGGAGTGTTCTGGACAGGGGCACAGATACGCAGTATTTT. Protein sequence: CAWSVLDRGTDTQYF.

The chain employs TRBV7-2 and TRBJ2-2, with a possible D match to TRBD1 (5 bases). CDR1 and CDR2 (germline): SGHTA, FQGNSA. The CDR3 is 14 residues long. Trimming left V 5 bases short and J 6 bases short, with 13 bases between. The CDR3 protein is CASSIEDISGELFF. DNA of the CDR3: TGTGCCAGCAGCATAGAGGACATCTCCGGGGAGCTGTTTTTT.

V usage is TRBV29-1 and J usage is TRBJ1-1; 7 nucleotides align to TRBD1. Germline CDR1 is SQVTM and CDR2 is ANQGSEA. J was trimmed by 2 bases and V by 8 bases; bases with no gene match: 5. The CDR3 consists of 12 residues. The CDR3 DNA reads TGCAGCATGGACAGGAGTAACACTGAAGCTTTCTTT. It translates to CSMDRSNTEAFF.

The CDR3 spells CASSYLLRQGADNEQFF. CDR3 in DNA: TGTGCCAGCAGTTACCTCCTCCGACAGGGGGCCGACAATGAGCAGTTCTTC. V usage is TRBV6-2 or TRBV6-3 and J usage is TRBJ2-1; TRBD1 matches 10 bases. CDR1 is MNHEY, CDR2 SVGEGT, per germline. J lost 5 bases, V lost 2 bases, and 9 bases had no gene match. The CDR3 is 17 amino acids.

The V and J genes are TRBV7-8 and TRBJ2-1, with TRBD1 matching over 7 bases. The CDR3 has 15 amino acids. Unmatched junction bases numbered 6, after V lost 2 bases and J lost 5 bases. CDR1 and CDR2 from the germline V gene are SGHVS and FQNEAQ. The CDR3 loop is CASSLRTGANNEQFF. Written as DNA, the CDR3 is TGTGCCAGCAGCTTAAGAACAGGGGCGAACAATGAGCAGTTCTTC.

For the CDR3, the DNA is TGTGCCAGCAGCCCACTAGCGGGAGCCGGGGAGCTGTTTTTT. This encodes CASSPLAGAGELFF. V is TRBV5-6 and J is TRBJ2-2; 11 positions agree with TRBD2. The CDR3 length is 14 residues. Germline V lookup: CDR1 SGHDT, CDR2 YYEEEE. Losses at the gene ends were 4 bases for V and 6 bases for J; bases not matched to a gene: 2.

This sequence joins TRBV7-2 and TRBJ1-1; 8 bases are a match to TRBD1. V was clipped by 4 bases and J by 11 bases; unmatched bases: 6. CDR1 and CDR2 (germline): SGHTA, FQGNSA. CDR3 length: 12 amino acids. The CDR3, as DNA: TGTGCCAGCAGCTCAGGGGGCGGGAAGGCTTTCTTT. Its translation: CASSSGGGKAFF.

In its sample, this clone was seen a few times. V gene TRBV7-2 combines with J gene TRBJ1-2; no firm D call. This CDR3 has 13 residues. Germline lookup yields CDR1 SGHTA and CDR2 FQGNSA. V was trimmed by 6 bases and J by 2 bases, leaving 10 bases between them. CDR3 sequence (DNA): TGTGCCAGCAGGTTGGGAGGGAACTATGGCTACACCTTC. Residues: CASRLGGNYGYTF.

The V and J genes are TRBV12-3 or TRBV12-4 and TRBJ1-2; maybe TRBD1 (5 bases). V lost 10 bases, J lost 8 bases, and 20 bases lay in between. The CDR3 consists of 13 residues. Written as DNA, the CDR3 is TGTGCCAACAGCTTGGAGGGGAATCGCGGCTACACCTTC. It is translated as CANSLEGNRGYTF.

The genes are TRBV11-3 and TRBJ1-2, with 7 bases lining up with TRBD1. CDR1 SGHNT and CDR2 YENEEA come from the germline V gene. Germline trimming cut 5 bases from V and 5 bases from J; bases unmatched to any gene: 8. The CDR3 spans 14 residues. The CDR3 coding sequence is TGTGCCAGCAGCCCCCGGCAGGGGGGTTATGGCTACACCTTC. The encoded protein is CASSPRQGGYGYTF.

The V and J genes are TRBV4-1 and TRBJ2-1; 14 nucleotides match TRBD2. J gave up 4 bases and V 4 bases, and 12 bases lay outside the gene matches. Germline-derived CDR1 and CDR2 are MGHRA and YSYEKL. The CDR3 is 19 residues long. The CDR3 nucleotides are TGCGCCAGCAGCCGCCGGAGGCAGACTAGCGGGGGGGAGTACAATGAGCAGTTCTTC. Residues: CASSRRRQTSGGEYNEQFF.

The chain recombines TRBV7-9 with TRBJ2-2; perhaps TRBD2 as D (6 bases). The germline V gene has CDR1 SEHNR and CDR2 FQNEAQ (reference sequence). The CDR3 runs to 16 residues. The V and J ends lost 3 bases and 2 bases respectively, with 13 bases between them. The CDR3 sequence is CASSLVSGANTGELFF. CDR3 DNA: TGTGCCAGCAGCTTGGTTAGCGGAGCAAACACCGGGGAGCTGTTTTTT.

The chain carries TRBV19 and TRBJ1-5, with TRBD1 as a possible D gene (6 bases). The CDR3 is made up of 14 amino acids. Trimming left V 3 bases short and J 7 bases short, with 13 bases between. Germline loops: CDR1 LNHDA, CDR2 SQIVND (reference sequence). CDR3 loop: CASSIPGALQPQHF. The DNA for the CDR3 is TGTGCCAGTAGTATCCCAGGGGCGTTGCAGCCCCAGCATTTT.

CDR3 bases: TGTGCCAGTAGTCCTGGCTGGGGACAGGGCCCCTACGAGCAGTACGTC. Protein sequence: CASSPGWGQGPYEQYV. This chain links TRBV19 with TRBJ2-7, with 9 bases lining up with TRBD1. Germline V gene lookup returns CDR1 LNHDA and CDR2 SQIVND (reference sequence). J lost 2 bases, V lost 5 bases, and 10 bases had no gene match. This CDR3 is built from 16 residues.

The V call is TRBV5-1, the J call TRBJ1-5; 8 bases are shared with TRBD1. This CDR3 spans 19 amino acids. Germline trimming cut 2 bases from V and 4 bases from J; bases unmatched to any gene: 17. Germline loops: CDR1 SGHRS, CDR2 YFSETQ. The CDR3 DNA follows: TGCGCCAGCAGCTTCCTTCTTCCTTCACCGACAGGGGAGAATCAGCCCCAGCATTTT. It codes for CASSFLLPSPTGENQPQHF.